This TCR beta chain was identified in a study of naive and memory T cell subsets. Study findings and constraints: The RNA method is potentially sensitive to activation and differentiation changes.

The SP2 primer and nested alpha and beta constant region primers amplified ligated cDNA in four rounds. For blood and skin samples, reverse transcription used TCR alpha and beta constant primers. Using its own MiXCR run on the 5' RACE reads, TCRdb lists one record per CDR3 protein. Of tens of thousands of distinct CDR3 sequences in the sample, 7.2% were seen once. This clonotype was recorded many times. Its target is unknown. The library had UMIs added by 3' ligation of an oligonucleotide to TCR cDNA. RNA was extracted from 2 to 3 ml of whole blood of healthy adults. Reverse transcription used DNase-treated unsorted total RNA, aiming for roughly 1 to 1000 ng. V lost 1 base and J lost 3, with 10 bases in between. The CDR3 has 14 amino acids. Germline V gives CDR1 SGHTA, CDR2 FQGNSA.

The chain links TRBV7-2 to TRBJ2-7; D is uncertain. The sequence was obtained from a male donor in good health. The CDR3 DNA is TGTGCCAGCAGCTTAGTCTACACCTTCTACGAGCAGTACTTC. Its translation is CASSLVYTFYEQYF.